The rows below give T cell receptor beta chains drawn from one sample of a study of human T cells and chemical hapten exposure. One entry per CDR3 protein results from TCRdb running MiXCR on the RACE reads. This sample carries approximately 110,000 distinct CDR3 sequences, around 34% of them seen once, and the ten largest clones take less than 3%. Sequenced material: whole blood, taken in connection with sensitization to the hapten diphenylcyclopropenone (DPC). These receptors were obtained from a man aged 40-55 years with alopecia areata. Some clones in this sample may be carry-over from other donors' samples. Each CDR3 is given with its conserved first and last residue. D genes are given only for firm matches. Clone size is stated in some rows and not others, as once, few, many or a class when expanded.

v_call: TRBV7-9; d_call: NA; j_call: TRBJ2-3; clone_size: NA; cdr3_aa: CASSGRLTDTQYF; cdr3_nt: TGTGCCAGCAGCGGCCGGTTGACAGATACGCAGTATTTT
v_call: TRBV10-3; d_call: TRBD1; j_call: TRBJ1-1; clone_size: NA; cdr3_aa: CAISELDRGNTEAFF; cdr3_nt: TGTGCCATCAGTGAGTTGGACAGGGGGAACACTGAAGCTTTCTTT
v_call: TRBV27; d_call: NA; j_call: TRBJ2-7; clone_size: few; cdr3_aa: CAIPKPSFDEQYF; cdr3_nt: TGTGCCATTCCCAAACCTAGTTTCGACGAGCAGTACTTC
v_call: TRBV11-2; d_call: NA; j_call: TRBJ1-1; clone_size: NA; cdr3_aa: CASSLVAANTEAFF; cdr3_nt: TGTGCCAGCAGCTTAGTGGCGGCGAACACTGAAGCTTTCTTT
v_call: TRBV19; d_call: TRBD1; j_call: TRBJ2-5; clone_size: NA; cdr3_aa: CASSGGQGRETQYF; cdr3_nt: TGTGCCAGTAGTGGAGGACAGGGGAGAGAGACCCAGTACTTC
v_call: TRBV3-1; d_call: TRBD2; j_call: TRBJ2-4; clone_size: many; cdr3_aa: CASSPLLPGLVNIQYF; cdr3_nt: TGTGCCAGCAGCCCCCTCCTACCGGGACTAGTAAACATTCAGTACTTC
v_call: TRBV14; d_call: NA; j_call: TRBJ2-2; clone_size: NA; cdr3_aa: CASSPLTNTGELFF; cdr3_nt: TGTGCCAGCAGCCCCCTCACAAACACCGGGGAGCTGTTTTTT
v_call: TRBV7-8; d_call: NA; j_call: TRBJ2-3; clone_size: NA; cdr3_aa: CASSSQGFQRDTQYF; cdr3_nt: TGTGCCAGCAGCTCACAGGGTTTCCAAAGAGATACGCAGTATTTT
v_call: TRBV9; d_call: NA; j_call: TRBJ2-1; clone_size: NA; cdr3_aa: CASSVWGETNEQFF; cdr3_nt: TGTGCCAGCAGCGTGTGGGGCGAGACAAATGAGCAGTTCTTC
v_call: TRBV7-8; d_call: TRBD2; j_call: TRBJ2-5; clone_size: NA; cdr3_aa: CASSDSGIQETQYF; cdr3_nt: TGTGCCAGCAGCGATAGCGGGATCCAAGAGACCCAGTACTTC
v_call: TRBV12-3/TRBV12-4; d_call: TRBD2; j_call: TRBJ2-3; clone_size: NA; cdr3_aa: CASGSGSTDTQYF; cdr3_nt: TGTGCCAGCGGTAGCGGGAGCACAGATACGCAGTATTTT
v_call: TRBV27; d_call: NA; j_call: TRBJ2-6; clone_size: NA; cdr3_aa: CASSLIGGAGANVLTF; cdr3_nt: TGTGCCAGCAGTTTAATCGGGGGCGCTGGGGCCAACGTCCTGACTTTC
v_call: TRBV9; d_call: NA; j_call: TRBJ1-2; clone_size: NA; cdr3_aa: CASSVVIDYGYTF; cdr3_nt: TGTGCCAGCAGCGTAGTCATCGACTATGGCTACACCTTC
v_call: TRBV6-6; d_call: NA; j_call: TRBJ2-5; clone_size: NA; cdr3_aa: CASTDGVQETQYF; cdr3_nt: TGTGCCAGCACAGACGGGGTCCAAGAGACCCAGTACTTC